A selection of T cell receptor beta chains follows, all from one sample in a study of identical twins. TCRdb analysed the 5' RACE reads with MiXCR anew, one entry per CDR3 protein. Among roughly 350,000 distinct CDR3 sequences listed, 12% were seen once. This sample was shared with a second study, whose subject was yellow fever vaccine responses in identical twins.

The sample comprised CD8+ T cells sorted from blood. Receptors were obtained from a woman aged 18-29 years in good health. The CDR3 runs from the conserved cysteine through the conserved F or W. D genes are given only for firm matches.

V	D	J	CDR3
TRBV28	-	TRBJ1-5	CASSLELTGPDSNQPQHF
TRBV20-1	-	TRBJ2-1	CSARDGAVAYNEQFF
TRBV18	-	TRBJ1-1	CASSAGSQGNTEAFF
TRBV7-6	-	TRBJ2-3	CASSLRLDLAATDTQYF
TRBV12-3/TRBV12-4	-	TRBJ2-2	CASSPTITGELFF
TRBV5-1	-	TRBJ1-2	CASSLTGSYGYTF
TRBV7-9	TRBD2	TRBJ2-5	CASSFGSGGQETQYF
TRBV12-3/TRBV12-4	-	TRBJ2-1	CASSRRSFLYNEQFF
TRBV20-1	TRBD1	TRBJ1-2	CSATETGGYDYGYTF
TRBV19	-	TRBJ2-1	CASSIVSPPRDEQFF
TRBV24-1	TRBD1	TRBJ2-1	CATSDLKTGGPNEQFF
TRBV6-2/TRBV6-3	-	TRBJ2-1	CASSYPDIYNEQFF